One T cell receptor beta chain is described in this entry. Its antigen is unknown. TCRdb keeps only in-frame clones here, not all; method: immunoSEQ multiplex PCR. In the table there are about 4,000 clones, 20% to 25% of which are singletons. The sample's treatment: randomized to nivolumab then ipilimumab (arm A) or the reverse (arm B). The sample comes from a study of sequential checkpoint blockade in melanoma. Overall study: First-line arms were nivolumab then ipilimumab, or the reverse, randomized 1:1. TCRbeta immunosequencing was performed on DNA from roughly 90 pretreatment melanoma tumor samples.

Germline CDR1 is SGHRS and CDR2 is YFSETQ. This CDR3 comprises 15 residues. The V and J ends lost 4 bases and 8 bases respectively, with 19 bases between them. Study-level findings and limits: Clinical benefit was about 30 times likelier when tumor T-cell fraction and clonality increased. Pretreatment TIL clonality tracked with response in the nivolumab-first arm.

The material sequenced was tumor tissue (inferred from file names), taken from a patient given nivolumab and ipilimumab in sequence. This TCR derives from a human donor with melanoma. The J gene is TRBJ2-1, the V gene TRBV5-1, with D maybe TRBD1 (6 bases). The CDR3 DNA reads as TGCGCCAGCAGCGAACAGGGTGGGAGTTTGGATGAGCAGTTCTTC. Protein product: CASSEQGGSLDEQFF.